This T cell receptor beta chain was recorded in a study of cytomegalovirus exposure and HLA in healthy donors. Overall study: HLA-typed donors contributed about 85 million unique TCRs, which were held in an early data release.

Whole-study findings and limits: Per a prior analysis, the majority of TCR beta V segments were productive roughly 87% or roughly 30% of the time.

Every donor was a healthy person donating bone marrow. While unrecorded immune exposures were likely, the donors were nominally healthy when sampled. The CDR3 sequence is 13 residues long. V was pared by 8 bases and J by 6 bases, with 16 bases between. About this clone itself: Its antigen is unidentified.

Researchers ran the PCR with 60 Vbeta and 13 Jbeta primers. Clones were read by immunoSEQ multiplex PCR, and TCRdb kept only the in-frame ones, dropping some. The sample has approximately 140,000 clones; around 79% are singletons. The V and J genes are TRBV23-1 and TRBJ1-1; D perhaps matches TRBD1 (5 bases). TRBV23-1 is marked as an open reading frame, function uncertain. This TCR was sampled from a young man in good health and CMV-seronegative. The specimen sequenced was PBMCs. The CDR3 coding sequence is TGCGCCAGCCAGCGCCACCTCAGGGCTGAAGCTTTCTTT. Residues: CASQRHLRAEAFF.